The T cell receptor beta chain under discussion was sequenced for a study of early T cells in non-severe SARS-CoV-2 infection (dated by TCRdb to the early 2020s). About the investigation overall: TCR sequencing used bulk RNA from unsorted whole blood, so alpha and beta chains could not be paired.

This clonotype was seen ten or more times. The specificity of this receptor is unknown. The sample holds no much larger clone one base away, and base qualities are not on file. The study was a case-control design nested within a healthcare worker cohort in London, UK, with weekly nasopharyngeal swab PCR tests and blood sampling. Healthcare workers were enrolled in the week of the UK lockdown, from 23 to 31 March 2020, and were followed every week for up to roughly 15 weeks. Libraries were made using 5' RACE. Sequencing took place on a NextSeq 500. Unique molecular identifiers were attached to individual cDNA molecules in the TCR library protocol so that sequencing error and PCR bias could be corrected. Sequencing covered both TCR alpha and beta chains, and within each sample the abundances of alpha and beta sequences were tightly co-correlated. In the authors' own workflow: Decombinator V4 was used to annotate TCR sequences for V gene, J gene and CDR3. Expanded TCRs were defined as changing significantly between any two time points under a Poisson model with p below 0.0001. TCR abundances were normalised to the total number of TCRs sequenced per sample and were expressed as counts per million. MAIT TCRs were defined by TRAV1-2 paired with TRAJ12, TRAJ20 or TRAJ33, and iNKT TCRs by TRAV10 paired with TRAJ18. VDJdb, accessed on 1 November 2021, was searched for TCRs annotated for CMV, EBV and SARS-CoV-2, and TCRs annotated for more than one antigen were excluded. TCRdb ran its own pipeline on the public reads, namely fastp trimming at Q25 and MiXCR clone calling, and kept in-frame beta chains. Rows are combined by CDR3 protein, so each entry shows the most common genes and DNA. It is TCRdb's table, rather than the study itself, that gives the V and J calls and clone size. Here the sample has more than 65,000 distinct CDR3 sequences; 13% occur a single time. Together, the top ten hold 1.1% of the sample.

The CDR1 and CDR2 encoded by the germline V gene (reference sequence) are SEHNR and FQNEAQ. Cut back by 1 base and 6 bases, the V and J ends lie 3 bases apart. CDR3 length: 11 amino acids, cysteine to phenylalanine. Only the CDR3 DNA stays, 33 bases, in frame from base 1. The paper as a whole reports these results and caveats: VDJdb matching was skewed toward anti-spike CD8 responses, so virus-specific expansions were likely underestimated and private and CD4 specificities were missed.

Sequenced: whole blood. In this chain, TRBV7-9 is recombined with TRBJ2-5; the D gene assignment is ambiguous. The origin of this receptor is an adult who was a healthcare worker with PCR-confirmed SARS-CoV-2 infection or an uninfected control (not recorded which). The DNA is TGTGCCAGCAGCTTAGGAAAGACCCAGTACTTC. It is translated as CASSLGKTQYF.